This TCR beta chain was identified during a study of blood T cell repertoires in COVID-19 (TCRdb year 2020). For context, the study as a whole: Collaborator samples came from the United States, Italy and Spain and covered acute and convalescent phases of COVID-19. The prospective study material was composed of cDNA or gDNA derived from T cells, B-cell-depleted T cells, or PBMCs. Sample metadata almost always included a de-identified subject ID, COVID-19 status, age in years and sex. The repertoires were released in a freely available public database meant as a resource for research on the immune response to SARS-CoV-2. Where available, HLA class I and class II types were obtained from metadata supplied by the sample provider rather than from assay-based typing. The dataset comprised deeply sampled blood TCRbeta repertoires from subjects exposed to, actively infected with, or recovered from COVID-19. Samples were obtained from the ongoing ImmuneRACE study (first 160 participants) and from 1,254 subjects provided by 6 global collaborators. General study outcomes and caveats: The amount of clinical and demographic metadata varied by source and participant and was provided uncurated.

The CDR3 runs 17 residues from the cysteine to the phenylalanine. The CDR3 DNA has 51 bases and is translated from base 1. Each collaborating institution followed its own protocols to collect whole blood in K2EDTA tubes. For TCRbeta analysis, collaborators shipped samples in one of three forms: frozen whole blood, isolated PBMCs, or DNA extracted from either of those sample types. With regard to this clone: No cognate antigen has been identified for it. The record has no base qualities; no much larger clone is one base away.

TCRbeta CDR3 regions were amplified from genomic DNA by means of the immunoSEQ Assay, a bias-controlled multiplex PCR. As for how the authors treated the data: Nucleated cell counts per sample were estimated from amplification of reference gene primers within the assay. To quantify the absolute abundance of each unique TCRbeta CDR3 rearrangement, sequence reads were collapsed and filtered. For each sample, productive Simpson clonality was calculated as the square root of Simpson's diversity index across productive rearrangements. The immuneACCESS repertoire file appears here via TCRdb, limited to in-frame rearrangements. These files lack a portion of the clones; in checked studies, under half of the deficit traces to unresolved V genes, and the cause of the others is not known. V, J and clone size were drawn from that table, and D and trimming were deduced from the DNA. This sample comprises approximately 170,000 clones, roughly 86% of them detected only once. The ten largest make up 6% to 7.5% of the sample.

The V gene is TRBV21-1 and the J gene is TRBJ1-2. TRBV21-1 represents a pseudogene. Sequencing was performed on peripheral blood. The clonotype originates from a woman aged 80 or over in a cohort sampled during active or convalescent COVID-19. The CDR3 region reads CASSRTPRDIQPAGYTF. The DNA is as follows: TGTGCCAGCAGCAGAACGCCTCGGGATATCCAACCTGCTGGCTACACCTTC.